This T cell receptor beta chain was captured by sequencing in a study of blood T cells in healthy people across ages. The CDR3 length is 15 residues. Germline V lookup: CDR1 SGHRS, CDR2 YFSETQ. V was trimmed by 4 bases and J by 5 bases, leaving 19 bases between them. Regarding the study as a whole: Compared with aged donors, long-lived donors showed fewer expanded clones, suggesting selection. The study regarded diversity estimates from one million T cells as underestimates. Per million T cells, the diversity of TCR beta decreased roughly linearly as age advanced.

It was with a sample-barcoded 5' primer and a J-beta primer mix that a second PCR of roughly 6 to 11 cycles was run. MiXCR, applied by TCRdb to the 5' RACE reads, yields one record per CDR3 protein. The sample lists over a million distinct CDR3 sequences, around 42% occurring once. Isolation yielded PBMCs, at least 6.5 million per sample, in every case. This clonotype appeared a few times. The antigen is undetermined. The sample consisted of blood. This receptor was obtained from a young woman in good health. The V call is TRBV5-1, the J call TRBJ2-7, with no clear D. The CDR3 DNA sequence: TGCGCCAGCAGCGCCGACGGAACTCGAAATAACGAGCAGTACTTC. It translates to CASSADGTRNNEQYF.